The sequence of this TCR beta chain was determined in a study of circulating and synovial CD4+ cells in juvenile arthritis. Regarding this clone: As yet, its antigen is unknown.

The assay was immunoSEQ multiplex PCR, and TCRdb's table has in-frame clones only and misses some. This sample has about 36,000 clones, with around 96% found just once. Study-level results: Bulk blood CD4 samples held at least an order of magnitude more or fewer genomes than CPL. Vbeta family usage analysis did not detect the pathogenic-like versus bulk difference.

The sequence was obtained from a human donor with juvenile idiopathic arthritis. Sequencing input: CD4+ T cells from blood.

The CDR3 region has the DNA TGTGCCAGCAGCGTCGGGACTAGCGGGAACGAGCAGTACTTC. Its protein is CASSVGTSGNEQYF. V and J are TRBV9 and TRBJ2-7; 13 bases match TRBD2. J gave up 5 bases and V 2 bases, and 1 base lay outside the gene matches. The CDR3 is 14 amino acids. Germline-derived CDR1 and CDR2 are SGDLS and YYNGEE.